A selection of T cell receptor beta chains follows, all from one sample in a study of T-cell memory formation after mild COVID-19. TCRdb passed the 5' RACE reads through MiXCR, listing each CDR3 protein once. Among some 120,000 distinct CDR3 sequences listed, 16% were seen once. The sequencing input was PBMCs or a T cell subset sorted from them (not recorded which). The source is an adult woman who had mild COVID-19 (a few samples of this study predate the infection). Cell type and time point are not known. The CDR3 runs from the conserved cysteine through the conserved F or W. D genes are given only for firm matches. For some rows the clone size is stated as once, few or many, or as a class when expanded; others skip it.

J gene	D gene	V gene	clone size	CDR3 DNA	CDR3 protein
TRBJ2-5	NA	TRBV2	few	TGTGCCAGCAGCTACAGACAAGAGACCCAGTACTTC	CASSYRQETQYF
TRBJ2-3	NA	TRBV6-5	NA	TGTGCCAGCAGTTACCGGTCCTGGGTGGATAATACGCAGTATTTT	CASSYRSWVDNTQYF
TRBJ2-3	NA	TRBV2	few	TGTGCCAGCAGAGATACAGGGCCAGATACGCAGTATTTT	CASRDTGPDTQYF
TRBJ2-7	TRBD2	TRBV12-3/TRBV12-4	few	TGTGCCAGCAGGCCAGGACTAGCGGTAACCTACGAGCAGTACTTC	CASRPGLAVTYEQYF
TRBJ2-1	TRBD1	TRBV3-1	NA	TGTGCCAGCAGCTCCGGACAGGGAGCGCGCGATGAGCAGTTCTTC	CASSSGQGARDEQFF
TRBJ2-3	NA	TRBV9	NA	TGTGCCAGCAGTTCGGGGACACTTCCCACAGATACGCAGTATTTT	CASSSGTLPTDTQYF
TRBJ2-2	NA	TRBV29-1	NA	TGCAGCGTTGAGCTAAAAAACACCGGGGAGCTGTTTTTT	CSVELKNTGELFF
TRBJ1-5	NA	TRBV6-6	NA	TGTGCCAGCAGTTTGCAGGGAAATCAGCCCCAGCATTTT	CASSLQGNQPQHF
TRBJ2-7	NA	TRBV7-9	NA	TGTGCCAGCAGCTCACACCGGGACACCTACGAGCAGTACTTC	CASSSHRDTYEQYF
TRBJ2-7	NA	TRBV6-1	NA	TGTGCCAGCGGGGCAGAAATTTACGAGCAGTACTTC	CASGAEIYEQYF
TRBJ1-6	NA	TRBV3-1	NA	TGTGCCAGCAGGGGCTTTCCAGGCAATTCACCCCTCCACTTT	CASRGFPGNSPLHF
TRBJ2-7	TRBD1	TRBV10-3	few	TGTGCCACGACCGGGACAGGGGGCACGGAGCAGTACTTC	CATTGTGGTEQYF
TRBJ2-1	TRBD1	TRBV6-6	NA	TGTGCCAGCAGTGGGGTACAGGGGAAGATTGACAATGAGCAGTTCTTC	CASSGVQGKIDNEQFF
TRBJ1-2	TRBD1	TRBV7-8	few	TGTGCCAGCAGCCAAGACAGGGTTCCTAACTATGGCTACACCTTC	CASSQDRVPNYGYTF
TRBJ2-3	TRBD2	TRBV10-3	many	TGTGCCATCAGTGTTCTAGCGGGGGGGCCAGATACGCAGTATTTT	CAISVLAGGPDTQYF
TRBJ1-1	NA	TRBV29-1	NA	TGCAGCGTTGGGCAGACGAACACTGAAGCTTTCTTT	CSVGQTNTEAFF